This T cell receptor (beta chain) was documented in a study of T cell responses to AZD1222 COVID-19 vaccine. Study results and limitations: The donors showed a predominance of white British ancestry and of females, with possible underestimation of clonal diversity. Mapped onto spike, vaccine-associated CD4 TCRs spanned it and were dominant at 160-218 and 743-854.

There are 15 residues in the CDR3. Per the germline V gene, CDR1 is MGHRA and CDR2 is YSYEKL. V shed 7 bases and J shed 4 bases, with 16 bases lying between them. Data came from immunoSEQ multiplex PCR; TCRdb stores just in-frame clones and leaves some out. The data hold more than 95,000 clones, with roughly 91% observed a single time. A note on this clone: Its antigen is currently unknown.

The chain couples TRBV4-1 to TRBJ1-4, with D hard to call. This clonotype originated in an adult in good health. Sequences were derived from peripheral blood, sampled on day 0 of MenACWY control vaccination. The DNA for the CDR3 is TGCGCCAGCAAAAGAATAGGGTTGCATAATGAAAAACTGTTTTTT. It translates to CASKRIGLHNEKLFF.